The clone carrying this TCR beta chain was seen many times. Its antigen remains unidentified. The data are from a study of Graves' ophthalmopathy and Graves' hyperthyroidism. Study results and limitations: The blood repertoire also included most expanded thyroid clonotypes above 0.001 frequency. Sensitivity of roughly 88% and specificity of approximately 81% were achieved when a 13-signature model separated ophthalmopathy from stable hyperthyroidism.

Germline assignment: CDR1 SQVTM and CDR2 ANQGSEA. The CDR3 covers 14 residues. Trimming removed 1 base at V and 0 bases at J, with 7 bases between. Patients were diagnosed from clinical symptoms, serum thyroxine, TRAb, thyroid ultrasound and orbital computed tomography. TCR beta CDR3 amplification used RNA transcripts. RT-PCR with HTBI primers came first, then second-round multiplex PCR. TCRdb re-analysed the multiplex PCR reads in MiXCR, keeping a single row per CDR3 protein. The repertoire consists of more than 1,000,000 distinct CDR3 sequences, with roughly 35% occurring once and the leading ten covering roughly 10%.

Sequencing was performed on peripheral blood or thyroid tissue (not recorded which). The chain is built from TRBV29-1 and TRBJ1-3; no clear D. This clonotype was sampled from an adult man with Graves' hyperthyroidism. CDR3 in amino acids: CSVEAINSGNTIYF. In DNA, the CDR3 is TGCAGCGTTGAAGCTATAAACTCTGGAAACACCATATATTTT.